A selection of T cell receptor beta chains follows, all from one sample in a study of Graves' ophthalmopathy and Graves' hyperthyroidism. MiXCR, run by TCRdb on the multiplex PCR reads, gives a single entry per CDR3 protein. Of about 500,000 distinct CDR3 sequences in the sample, around an eighth were seen once. The specimen was blood. Receptors originate from a woman younger than 45 with Graves' ophthalmopathy. Both conserved end residues are part of each CDR3. The D gene is left open where the match is weak. Size values are once, few and many counts, or a class for expanded clones, and some rows have none.

TRBV19,NA,14,NA,TRBJ1-5,CASSGFNSNQPQHF,TGTGCCAGTAGTGGTTTTAATAGCAATCAGCCCCAGCATTTT
TRBV6-2/TRBV6-3,NA,18,TRBD2,TRBJ2-2,CASSYSGLAGVATGELFF,TGTGCCAGCAGTTACTCCGGGCTAGCGGGAGTGGCGACCGGGGAGCTGTTTTTT
TRBV30,many,12,NA,TRBJ1-3,CAWSLQGIGIYF,TGTGCCTGGAGTTTACAGGGTATTGGCATATATTTT
TRBV3-1,NA,15,NA,TRBJ2-5,CASSQDSTSWETQYF,TGTGCCAGCAGCCAAGATAGTACGTCATGGGAGACCCAGTACTTC
TRBV3-1,NA,17,TRBD1,TRBJ1-1,CASSQERRGLMNTEAFF,TGTGCCAGCAGCCAAGAACGCAGGGGGCTAATGAACACTGAAGCTTTCTTT
TRBV20-1,many,16,TRBD1,TRBJ1-6,CSARPDRASGRSPLHF,TGCAGTGCTAGACCCGACAGGGCCTCGGGAAGGTCACCCCTCCACTTT
TRBV6-5,NA,14,NA,TRBJ2-7,CASSYGPRGYEQYF,TGTGCCAGCAGTTATGGGCCCCGGGGCTACGAGCAGTACTTC
TRBV12-3/TRBV12-4,many,15,NA,TRBJ1-6,CASSSSRSRNSPLHF,TGTGCCAGCAGTTCGTCCAGGAGCAGAAATTCACCCCTCCACTTT
TRBV15,once,15,NA,TRBJ1-2,CATSRDLSRGYGYTF,TGTGCCACCAGCAGAGATTTAAGTAGGGGCTATGGCTACACCTTC
TRBV19,many,15,NA,TRBJ2-2,CASTPAHANTGELFF,TGTGCCAGTACCCCGGCCCACGCGAACACCGGGGAGCTGTTTTTT
TRBV6-2/TRBV6-3,many,18,TRBD2,TRBJ2-7,CASSSRTSGSMDSYEQYF,TGTGCCAGCAGTTCAAGGACTAGCGGGAGTATGGATTCCTACGAGCAGTACTTC
TRBV6-5,many,15,NA,TRBJ1-1,CASSYLTGKHTEAFF,TGTGCCAGCAGTTACTTAACAGGGAAGCACACTGAAGCTTTCTTT
TRBV30,many,12,NA,TRBJ1-1,CAWTKNTVEAFF,TGTGCCTGGACTAAAAACACTGTAGAAGCTTTCTTT
TRBV30,many,12,NA,TRBJ2-7,CAWADSRYEQYF,TGTGCCTGGGCCGACAGCCGTTACGAGCAGTACTTC
TRBV6-1,many,13,NA,TRBJ1-2,CASSIETRQGYTF,TGTGCCAGCAGTATAGAAACCCGGCAGGGCTACACCTTC
TRBV29-1,few,12,NA,TRBJ1-1,CSVVGSNTEAFF,TGCAGCGTTGTAGGGTCGAACACTGAAGCTTTCTTT
TRBV25-1,many,14,NA,TRBJ1-1,CASSVGYPNTEAFF,TGTGCCAGCAGTGTCGGTTATCCTAACACTGAAGCTTTCTTT
TRBV28,NA,18,TRBD1,TRBJ1-1,CASSFLTGTGVKNTEAFF,TGTGCCAGCAGTTTTCTTACCGGGACAGGGGTGAAGAACACTGAAGCTTTCTTT
TRBV12-5,many,16,NA,TRBJ1-5,CASGLVTTLGDQPQHF,TGTGCTAGTGGTTTGGTAACGACACTAGGGGATCAGCCCCAGCATTTT
TRBV5-1,few,15,NA,TRBJ1-1,CASSLHQGRNTEAFF,TGCGCCAGCAGCTTACACCAGGGGAGGAACACTGAAGCTTTCTTT
TRBV3-1,many,13,NA,TRBJ2-5,CASSQDLTATQYF,TGTGCCAGCAGCCAAGATCTGACTGCGACCCAGTACTTC
TRBV3-1,many,14,NA,TRBJ1-1,CASSPRGSNTEAFF,TGTGCCAGCAGCCCGAGGGGTTCGAACACTGAAGCTTTCTTT
TRBV3-1,many,15,TRBD2,TRBJ2-5,CASSRLAGGGETQYF,TGTGCCAGCAGCCGACTAGCGGGGGGCGGGGAGACCCAGTACTTC
TRBV27,NA,13,NA,TRBJ1-2,CASSSTGSNGYTF,TGTGCCAGCAGTTCCACAGGGAGTAACGGCTACACCTTC
TRBV28,many,17,TRBD1,TRBJ1-5,CASSSLGRQGSNQPQHF,TGTGCCAGCAGCTCCCTTGGGAGACAGGGGTCAAATCAGCCCCAGCATTTT
TRBV15,many,11,NA,TRBJ1-2,CATSRGRALTF,TGTGCCACCAGCAGAGGACGGGCTTTGACCTTC
TRBV6-2/TRBV6-3,many,14,TRBD1,TRBJ2-5,CASTRDRAQETQYF,TGTGCCAGTACCCGGGACAGGGCGCAAGAGACCCAGTACTTC
TRBV27,many,12,NA,TRBJ1-1,CASSLLGREAFF,TGTGCCAGCAGTTTACTTGGCCGTGAAGCTTTCTTT
TRBV3-1,NA,14,NA,TRBJ1-5,CASSLRQFNQPQHF,TGTGCCAGCAGCCTGAGGCAGTTCAATCAGCCCCAGCATTTT
TRBV10-1,many,13,TRBD1,TRBJ1-2,CASSGQGGRGYTF,TGCGCCAGCAGTGGACAGGGAGGGCGCGGCTACACCTTC
TRBV11-2,many,12,NA,TRBJ1-5,CASSSQGQPQHF,TGTGCCAGCAGCTCACAGGGTCAGCCCCAGCATTTT
TRBV20-1,NA,17,TRBD2,TRBJ2-7,CSAAGATGTSGSYEQYF,TGCAGTGCCGCTGGAGCCACCGGGACTAGCGGCTCCTACGAGCAGTACTTC
TRBV20-1,many,13,NA,TRBJ1-6,CSAGKGSGSPLHF,TGCAGTGCTGGGAAAGGTAGCGGTTCACCCCTCCACTTT
TRBV6-1,many,17,TRBD2,TRBJ2-4,CASTPTQRGGAKNIQYF,TGTGCCAGCACCCCTACCCAGCGGGGGGGAGCCAAAAACATTCAGTACTTC
TRBV19,many,17,TRBD1,TRBJ1-1,CASSIRGTGESWDEAFF,TGTGCCAGTAGTATCAGGGGGACAGGGGAGTCTTGGGATGAAGCTTTCTTT
TRBV6-4,many,19,TRBD2,TRBJ2-2,CASSVPSGSESANTGELFF,TGTGCCAGCAGTGTGCCTAGCGGGAGCGAATCAGCGAACACCGGGGAGCTGTTTTTT
TRBV6-1,many,13,NA,TRBJ1-1,CASRGMGDTEAFF,TGTGCCAGCAGGGGCATGGGGGACACTGAAGCTTTCTTT
TRBV19,many,15,NA,TRBJ1-1,CASSLDPRGNTEAFF,TGTGCCAGTAGTTTGGATCCAAGGGGGAACACTGAAGCTTTCTTT
TRBV28,many,13,TRBD1,TRBJ2-7,CATSVGQSYEQYF,TGTGCCACCTCTGTGGGACAGTCCTACGAGCAGTACTTC
TRBV4-1,many,14,NA,TRBJ2-4,CASSQGTPGGIQYF,TGCGCCAGCAGCCAAGGGACACCCGGAGGCATTCAGTACTTC
TRBV9,many,15,TRBD1,TRBJ1-2,CASSVTGGTNYGYTF,TGTGCCAGCAGCGTGACAGGGGGCACCAACTATGGCTACACCTTC
TRBV7-2,few,16,TRBD2,TRBJ2-7,CASSLAVRGGTYEQYF,TGTGCCAGCAGCTTAGCGGTGCGGGGGGGCACCTACGAGCAGTACTTC
TRBV12-3/TRBV12-4,many,15,NA,TRBJ2-2,CASTSRGRGTGELFF,TGTGCCAGCACTTCACGGGGTCGCGGCACCGGGGAGCTGTTTTTT
TRBV5-1,NA,14,NA,TRBJ1-1,CASRGQSMNTEAFF,TGCGCCAGCAGAGGACAGTCGATGAACACTGAAGCTTTCTTT
TRBV20-1,NA,14,TRBD1,TRBJ1-1,CSAEPGTGNTEAFF,TGCAGTGCCGAACCCGGGACAGGGAACACTGAAGCTTTCTTT